The 2 T cell receptor beta chains reported below all come from one sample, sequenced in a study of blood T cell repertoires in COVID-19. The table came from immunoSEQ multiplex PCR; TCRdb's copy has only in-frame clones and leaves some out. The sample has some 14,000 clones, more than 65% seen once. Input material: peripheral blood. Receptor source: a woman aged 45-65 years with active or convalescent COVID-19.

This chain connects TRBV7-8 to TRBJ1-5; the D is unclear. CDR3 length: 13 amino acids. The germline V gene has CDR1 SGHVS and CDR2 FQNEAQ. Deletions cut 5 bases from V and 4 bases from J, with 9 bases between. The CDR3, as DNA: TGTGCCAGCAGCGCGGCACTAAATCAGCCCCAGCATTTT. The encoded protein is CASSAALNQPQHF.

CDR3 sequence (DNA): TGCGCCAGCAGCCAAGGTGCCTCACGGGTGAGCACAGATACGCAGTATTTT. This translates into CASSQGASRVSTDTQYF. This chain connects TRBV4-1 to TRBJ2-3, with D unresolved. Trimming took 1 base from V and 0 from J, leaving 14 bases between them. Germline-derived CDR1 and CDR2 are MGHRA and YSYEKL. The CDR3 covers 17 residues.